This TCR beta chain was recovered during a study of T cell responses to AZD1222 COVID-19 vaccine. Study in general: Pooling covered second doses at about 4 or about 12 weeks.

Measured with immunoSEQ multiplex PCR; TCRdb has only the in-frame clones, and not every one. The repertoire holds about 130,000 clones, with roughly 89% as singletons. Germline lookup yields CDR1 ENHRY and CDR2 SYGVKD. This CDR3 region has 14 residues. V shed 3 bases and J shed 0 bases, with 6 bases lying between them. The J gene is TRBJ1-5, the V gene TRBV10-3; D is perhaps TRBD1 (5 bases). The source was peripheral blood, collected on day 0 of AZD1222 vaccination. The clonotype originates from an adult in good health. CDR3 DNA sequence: TGTGCCATCAGTGAACAGGTTAGCAATCAGCCCCAGCATTTT. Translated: CAISEQVSNQPQHF.